The next 31 T cell receptor beta chains were all read from a single sample in a study of blood T cell repertoires in COVID-19. Assay: immunoSEQ multiplex PCR; the TCRdb copy retains only in-frame clones and omits some. Among over 35,000 clones, approximately 89% were seen once, and the ten largest hold approximately 45%. Sequencing was performed on peripheral blood. The receptor set was obtained from a man aged 55 to 70 with active or convalescent COVID-19.

This chain links TRBV5-6 with TRBJ2-1; 7 bases are a match to TRBD2. The CDR3 totals 14 residues. Germline trimming cut 2 bases from V and 4 bases from J; bases unmatched to any gene: 3. CDR1 and CDR2 (germline): SGHDT, YYEEEE. CDR3 amino acids: CASSFGGGYNEQFF. As DNA, the CDR3 is TGTGCCAGCAGCTTCGGGGGAGGGTACAATGAGCAGTTCTTC. Complete variable domain (other parts from reference TRBV5-6 and TRBJ2-1): DAGVTQSPTHLIKTRGQQVTLRCSPKSGHDTVSWYQQALGQGPQFIFQYYEEEERQRGNFPDRFSGHQFPNYSSELNVNALLLGDSALYLCASSFGGGYNEQFFGPGTRLTVL.

This clone was detected a few times. This rearrangement joins TRBV14 to TRBJ2-2; D not resolved. CDR1 and CDR2 (germline): SGHDN, FVKESK. The CDR3 loop spans 13 amino acids. V was shortened by 1 base and J by 7 bases, with 7 bases between the two germline ends. Here the CDR3 DNA reads TGTGCCAGCAGCCAAGTAGGAGACGGGGAGCTGTTTTTT. As protein: CASSQVGDGELFF.

The chain carries TRBV15 and TRBJ2-3, with a possible D match to TRBD2 (6 bases). The germline V gene has CDR1 LNHNV and CDR2 YYDKDF (reference sequence). V lost 0 bases and J 1 base, leaving 17 bases between the germline ends. The CDR3 loop spans 18 amino acids. This CDR3 is CATSRDLGVADRTDTQYF. CDR3 nucleotide sequence: TGTGCCACCAGCAGAGATCTGGGGGTAGCGGACCGCACAGATACGCAGTATTTT.

This rearrangement joins TRBV2 to TRBJ2-6, with 7 bases fitting TRBD2. V was pared by 2 bases and J by 2 bases, with 3 bases of the junction left unmatched. From germline, CDR1 is SNHLY and CDR2 FYNNEI. The CDR3 length is 16 residues. CDR3 DNA: TGTGCCAGCAGTGAAACGGCGGGGGCTGGGGCCAACGTCCTGACTTTC. It specifies CASSETAGAGANVLTF.

This chain joins TRBV5-4 and TRBJ2-5, with a possible D match to TRBD2 (6 bases). Per the germline V gene, CDR1 is SGHNT and CDR2 is YYREEE (reference sequence). Trimming left V 3 bases short and J 7 bases short, with 13 bases between. The CDR3 sequence is 13 residues long. The CDR3 spells CASSSGDRATQYF. The CDR3 DNA reads TGTGCCAGCAGCTCGGGGGACCGTGCGACCCAGTACTTC.

V and J are TRBV3-1 (or the pseudogene TRBV3-2) and TRBJ1-6, with TRBD1 matching over 8 bases. The CDR3 spans 17 residues. The V gene's germline CDR1 is LGHDT and CDR2 YNNKEL (reference sequence). J was trimmed by 6 bases and V by 4 bases; bases with no gene match: 11. The CDR3 coding sequence is TGTGCCAGCAGCCCAGACCGGAGACAGGGGTTTAATTCACCCCTCCACTTT. Its protein product is CASSPDRRQGFNSPLHF.

This chain uses TRBV24-1 with TRBJ1-5; no reliable D call. CDR1 is KGHDR, CDR2 SFDVKD, per germline. The CDR3 has 13 amino acids. V was pared by 7 bases and J by 4 bases, with 10 bases between. CDR3 bases: TGTGCCACCAGGGCCGGGTTAAATCAGCCCCAGCATTTT. Translated, it gives CATRAGLNQPQHF.

The V and J genes are TRBV5-4 and TRBJ2-2, with 9 bases aligning to TRBD2. The V gene's germline CDR1 is SGHNT and CDR2 YYREEE (reference sequence). The J segment lost 4 bases and the V segment lost 2 bases, leaving 6 bases of the junction unmatched. CDR3 length equals 16 residues. The CDR3 is CASSLPAGGLTGELFF. The CDR3 region has the DNA TGTGCCAGCAGCTTACCAGCGGGAGGTCTCACCGGGGAGCTGTTTTTT.

The chain combines TRBV6-1 with TRBJ1-2, with D perhaps TRBD1 (5 bases). Trimming removed 1 base from V and 3 bases from J, with 9 bases in between. CDR3 size: 14 residues. Per germline, CDR1 MNHNS and CDR2 SASEGT. The CDR3 region has the DNA TGTGCCAGCAGTGAAGGGGACTTCTACTATGGCTACACCTTC. It codes for CASSEGDFYYGYTF.

The V and J genes are TRBV5-6 and TRBJ1-5; TRBD1 agrees at 7 bases. Per the germline V gene, CDR1 is SGHDT and CDR2 is YYEEEE. Trimming took 0 bases from V and 6 from J; bases not matched to a gene: 6. The CDR3 extends over 15 amino acids. CDR3 in DNA: TGTGCCAGCAGCTTGGGGTTACAGGGGAGTCAGCCCCAGCATTTT. Protein: CASSLGLQGSQPQHF.

This clone was counted a few times. This chain connects TRBV25-1 to TRBJ1-1, with TRBD1 matching 8 bases. With 3 bases clipped from V and 6 bases from J, the junction kept 12 bases outside the gene matches. Germline V gene data show CDR1 as MGHDK and CDR2 as SYGVNS. CDR3 size: 16 residues. The CDR3 loop is CASSDPVGQGASEAFF. Written as DNA, the CDR3 is TGTGCCAGCAGTGATCCCGTAGGGCAGGGGGCGTCTGAAGCTTTCTTT.

This chain uses TRBV7-9 with TRBJ1-5; no reliable D call. Germline lookup yields CDR1 SEHNR and CDR2 FQNEAQ (reference sequence). Trimming removed 1 base from V and 6 bases from J, with 7 bases in between. The CDR3 has 13 residues. The CDR3 spells CASSLGLSQPQHF. The CDR3 region has the DNA TGTGCCAGCAGCTTAGGCCTAAGTCAGCCCCAGCATTTT. Filled out from reference TRBV7-9 and TRBJ1-5, the complete variable domain reads DTGVSQNPRHKITKRGQNVTFRCDPISEHNRLYWYRQTLGQGPEFLTYFQNEAQLEKSRLLSDRFSAERPKGSFSTLEIQRTEQGDSAMYLCASSLGLSQPQHFGDGTRLSIL.

The V call is TRBV19, the J call TRBJ1-3; 7 bases fit TRBD1. The CDR3 spans 14 residues. J lost 4 bases, V lost 7 bases, and 7 bases had no gene match. From germline, CDR1 is LNHDA and CDR2 SQIVND (reference sequence). The CDR3 sequence is CASTLRGNGNTIYF. The CDR3 DNA reads TGTGCCAGTACCCTCAGGGGGAACGGAAACACCATATATTTT.

This chain connects TRBV27 to TRBJ2-7; D possibly corresponds to TRBD1 (6 bases). The germline V gene has CDR1 MNHEY and CDR2 SMNVEV (reference sequence). The CDR3 runs 15 residues. V shed 5 bases and J shed 9 bases, with 23 bases lying between them. The CDR3 sequence is CASSLPSTGPLPQYV. The CDR3 nucleotides read TGTGCCAGCAGTCTCCCCTCGACAGGCCCTCTGCCGCAGTACGTC.

The gene calls are TRBV10-1 and TRBJ1-1, with D tentatively TRBD1 (6 bases). Between the trimmed V and J ends, which lost 6 bases and 0 bases, there was a span of 8 bases. This CDR3 contains 13 residues. Germline CDR1 reads WNHNN; CDR2 reads SYGVQD (reference sequence). The CDR3 DNA reads TGCGCCAGCAGACAGGGAATGAACACTGAAGCTTTCTTT. Its protein product is CASRQGMNTEAFF.

The gene calls are TRBV5-5 and TRBJ2-5; D perhaps matches TRBD1 (5 bases). Trimming removed 5 bases from V and 1 base from J, with 15 bases in between. Germline CDR1 SGHKS, CDR2 YYEKEE (reference sequence). The CDR3 totals 15 residues. The CDR3 DNA is TGTGCCAGCAGTCGGAACAGACAGACCCAAGAGACCCAGTACTTC. Translated: CASSRNRQTQETQYF.

This chain connects TRBV7-8 to TRBJ1-2, with 7 bases that match TRBD1. Germline V gives CDR1 SGHVS, CDR2 FQNEAQ. CDR3 size: 15 residues. V lost 2 bases, J lost 5 bases, and 8 bases stayed unmatched. The CDR3 protein is CASSLTRDRSYGYTF. In DNA form, the CDR3 reads TGTGCCAGCAGCTTAACGAGGGACAGAAGTTATGGCTACACCTTC.

The chain couples TRBV5-1 to TRBJ1-5, with a possible D match to TRBD1 (5 bases). This CDR3 has 15 residues. V lost 1 base and J lost 2, with 10 bases in between. Germline values: CDR1 SGHRS, CDR2 YFSETQ. The CDR3 bases are TGCGCCAGCAGCTTGTCATGGGGCGGCAATCAGCCCCAGCATTTT. This codes for CASSLSWGGNQPQHF.

This clone was counted once. The V call is TRBV14, the J call TRBJ2-3, with TRBD2 matching over 12 bases. The V and J ends lost 0 bases and 14 bases, in that order; junction bases with no gene match: 12. From germline, CDR1 is SGHDN and CDR2 FVKESK. The CDR3 sequence is 16 residues long. The CDR3 loop is CASSQDLPTSGGALYF. CDR3 coding DNA: TGTGCCAGCAGCCAAGATCTTCCGACTAGCGGGGGTGCATTGTATTTT.

The chain links TRBV18 to TRBJ2-2; a possible D gene is TRBD2 (6 bases). Between the trimmed V and J ends, which lost 3 bases and 4 bases, there was a span of 15 bases. The CDR3 sequence is 16 residues long. CDR1 is KGHSH and CDR2 is LQKENI in the germline V gene. The CDR3 coding sequence is TGTGCCAGCTCACCTAGCGATAGGCGGGGCACCGGGGAGCTGTTTTTT. Residues: CASSPSDRRGTGELFF.

The chain carries TRBV21-1 and TRBJ2-1; the D call TRBD2 from the table was never checked on the DNA. TRBV21-1 is a known pseudogene. The CDR3 is 15 amino acids. The CDR3 loop is CASSKDRLAINEQFF. The CDR3 DNA is TGTGCCAGCAGCAAAGATCGACTAGCGATTAATGAGCAGTTCTTC.

The chain has TRBV5-6 and TRBJ1-5; no firm D call. The CDR3 spans 15 residues. The V end lost 2 bases, the J end lost 7 bases, and 16 bases lay between the germline ends. CDR1 and CDR2 from the germline V gene are SGHDT and YYEEEE. Here the CDR3 reads CASSFSRVGYQPQHF. CDR3 nucleotides: TGTGCCAGCAGCTTTTCGAGGGTCGGTTACCAGCCCCAGCATTTT.

The chain couples TRBV19 to TRBJ2-1; D uncertain. V shed 8 bases and J shed 8 bases, with 16 bases lying between them. Germline CDR1 LNHDA, CDR2 SQIVND (reference sequence). This CDR3 contains 13 residues. Here the CDR3 reads CASRVIDRDEQFF. The CDR3 bases are TGTGCCAGTCGGGTGATAGATCGGGATGAGCAGTTCTTC.

The rearrangement uses TRBV11-3 and TRBJ2-2, with TRBD1 matching over 8 bases. Germline V gene data show CDR1 as SGHNT and CDR2 as YENEEA. The CDR3 spans 16 residues. V shed 3 bases, J shed 4 bases, and the junction held 7 bases outside the gene matches. Here the CDR3 reads CASSLLAGGITGELFF. In nucleotides, the CDR3 is TGTGCCAGCAGCTTGTTAGCAGGGGGCATCACCGGGGAGCTGTTTTTT.

A single count supports this clone. The J gene is TRBJ1-5, the V gene TRBV6-5; D possibly corresponds to TRBD1 (5 bases). Germline values: CDR1 MNHEY, CDR2 SVGAGI. V lost 0 bases and J lost 7, with 13 bases in between. The CDR3 sequence is 15 residues long. CDR3 DNA: TGTGCCAGCAGTTACTCGAACAGGAAAGGACAGCCCCAGCATTTT. Protein product: CASSYSNRKGQPQHF.

The rearrangement joins TRBV18 to TRBJ2-1, with D tentatively TRBD1 (6 bases). Deletions cut 3 bases from V and 4 bases from J, with 16 bases between. Germline loops: CDR1 KGHSH, CDR2 LQKENI. The CDR3 loop spans 16 amino acids. As DNA, the CDR3 is TGTGCCAGCTCACCGCTCGACAGGATCACTTACAATGAGCAGTTCTTC. Its translation is CASSPLDRITYNEQFF.

This clone was counted a few times. This same CDR3 is encoded by further DNA sequences in the sample. The chain links TRBV27 to TRBJ1-5; D is perhaps TRBD1 (5 bases). This CDR3 contains 13 residues. Germline V lookup: CDR1 MNHEY, CDR2 SMNVEV (reference sequence). Trimming took off 2 bases at V and 7 bases at J, with 9 bases between the two ends. The CDR3 DNA follows: TGTGCCAGCAGTTTACAGGGCGGACAGCCCCAGCATTTT. It encodes CASSLQGGQPQHF.

This chain connects TRBV5-6 to TRBJ2-1, with D perhaps TRBD2 (6 bases). The CDR3 extends over 15 amino acids. Germline-derived CDR1 and CDR2 are SGHDT and YYEEEE. The V and J ends lost 6 bases and 0 bases respectively, with 13 bases between them. The CDR3: CASIQTGGSYNEQFF. The CDR3 DNA reads TGTGCCAGCATTCAGACCGGGGGCTCCTACAATGAGCAGTTCTTC.

The V call is TRBV3-1 (or the pseudogene TRBV3-2), the J call TRBJ1-1; D might be TRBD1 (6 bases). Per germline, CDR1 LGHDT and CDR2 YNNKEL (reference sequence). The CDR3 is made up of 13 amino acids. Trimming left V 5 bases short and J 4 bases short, with 11 bases between. In DNA form, the CDR3 reads TGTGCCAGCAGCGCAAGGGGGGGCACTGAAGCTTTCTTT. Translation: CASSARGGTEAFF.

The chain links TRBV7-8 to TRBJ1-2, with 8 bases identical to TRBD1. V was clipped by 3 bases and J by 7 bases; unmatched bases: 13. CDR1 is SGHVS and CDR2 is FQNEAQ in the germline V gene. This CDR3 spans 16 amino acids. The CDR3: CASSLGQGARDGGYTF. The CDR3 DNA reads TGTGCCAGCAGCTTGGGTCAGGGGGCGCGGGATGGTGGCTACACCTTC.

The genes are TRBV6-5 and TRBJ1-6; possibly TRBD1 for D (6 bases). The CDR3 is made up of 14 amino acids. Per the germline V gene, CDR1 is MNHEY and CDR2 is SVGAGI. Trimming removed 3 bases from V and 7 bases from J, with 10 bases in between. This CDR3 is CASSYSQGNSPLHF. The CDR3 DNA reads as TGTGCCAGCAGTTATAGCCAGGGGAATTCACCCCTCCACTTT.